Included here is one T cell receptor (beta chain) sequence, with context. V lost 4 bases to trimming and J lost 6 bases, with 15 bases between them. The germline V gene has CDR1 MNHNY and CDR2 SVGAGI (reference sequence). The CDR3 is made up of 15 amino acids. In the source study's methods: Reference gene primer amplification gave estimated nucleated cell counts. The data were produced by immunoSEQ multiplex PCR, yet TCRdb's version contains in-frame clones alone and is incomplete. V, J and clone size are taken as reported in that table, and D and trimming were inferred from the DNA itself. Here the sample spans some 200,000 clones, around 73% being singletons. This entry is derived from a study of blood T cell repertoires in COVID-19.

The sequenced sample was PBMCs or T cells enriched from blood (not recorded which). This clonotype was obtained from a woman aged 45 to 65 who had recovered from COVID-19. The V and J genes are TRBV6-6 and TRBJ2-2; weak D call: TRBD1 (6 bases). DNA for the CDR3: TGTGCCAGCAGTTTCCCGACAGGTGGGGCCGGGGAGCTGTTTTTT. Protein sequence: CASSFPTGGAGELFF.